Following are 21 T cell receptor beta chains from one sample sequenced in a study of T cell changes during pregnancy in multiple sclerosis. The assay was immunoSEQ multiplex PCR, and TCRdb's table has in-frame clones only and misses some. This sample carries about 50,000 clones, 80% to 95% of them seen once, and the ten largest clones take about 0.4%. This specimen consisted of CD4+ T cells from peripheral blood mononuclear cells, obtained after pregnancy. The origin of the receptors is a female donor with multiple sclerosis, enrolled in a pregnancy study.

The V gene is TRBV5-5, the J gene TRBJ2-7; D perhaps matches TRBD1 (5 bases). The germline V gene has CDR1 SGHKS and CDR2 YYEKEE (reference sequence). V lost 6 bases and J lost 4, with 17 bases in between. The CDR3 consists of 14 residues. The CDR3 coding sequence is TGTGCCAGCACGTCTCGGCAGGGCGCGTACGAGCAGTACTTC. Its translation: CASTSRQGAYEQYF.

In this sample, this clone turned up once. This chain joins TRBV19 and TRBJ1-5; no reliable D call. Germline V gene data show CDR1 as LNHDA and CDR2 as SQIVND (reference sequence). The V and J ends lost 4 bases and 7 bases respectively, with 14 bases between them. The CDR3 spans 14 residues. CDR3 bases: TGTGCCAGTAGTACTTCTGGAGGGCCCCAGCCCCAGCATTTT. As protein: CASSTSGGPQPQHF.

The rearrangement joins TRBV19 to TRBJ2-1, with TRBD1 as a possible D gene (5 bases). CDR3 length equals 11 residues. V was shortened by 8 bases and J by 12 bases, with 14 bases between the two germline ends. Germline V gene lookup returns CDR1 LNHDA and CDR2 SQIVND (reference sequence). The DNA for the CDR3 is TGTGCCAGTTCCTTAGGGGTTCGGCAGTTCTTC. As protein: CASSLGVRQFF.

The CDR3 bases are TGCGCCAGCAGCTACGGGACAGGGGGAGAAAAACTGTTTTTT. Translated, it gives CASSYGTGGEKLFF. This chain connects TRBV5-1 to TRBJ1-4; 11 bases fit TRBD1. CDR1 SGHRS and CDR2 YFSETQ come from the germline V gene. The J segment lost 8 bases and the V segment lost 3 bases, leaving 3 bases of the junction unmatched. The CDR3 has 14 residues.

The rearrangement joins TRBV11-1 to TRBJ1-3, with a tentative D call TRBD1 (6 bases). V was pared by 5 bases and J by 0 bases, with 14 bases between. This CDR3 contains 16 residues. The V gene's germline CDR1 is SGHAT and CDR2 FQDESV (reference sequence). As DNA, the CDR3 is TGTGCCAGCAGCCTCGCGGCAGGGGCCTCTGGAAACACCATATATTTT. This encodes CASSLAAGASGNTIYF.

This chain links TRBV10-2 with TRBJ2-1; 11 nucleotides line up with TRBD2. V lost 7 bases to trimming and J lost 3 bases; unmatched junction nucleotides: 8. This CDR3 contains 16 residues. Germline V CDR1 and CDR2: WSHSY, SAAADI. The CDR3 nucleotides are TGCGCCAGCAAGGGACTAGCGGAACCCAGCTACAATGAGCAGTTCTTC. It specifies CASKGLAEPSYNEQFF.

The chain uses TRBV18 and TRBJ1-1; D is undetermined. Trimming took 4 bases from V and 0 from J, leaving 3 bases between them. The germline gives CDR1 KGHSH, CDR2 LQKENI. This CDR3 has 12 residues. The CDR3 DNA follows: TGTGCCAGCTCACGAGTGAACACTGAAGCTTTCTTT. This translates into CASSRVNTEAFF. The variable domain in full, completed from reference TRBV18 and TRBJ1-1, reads NAGVMQNPRHLVRRRGQEARLRCSPMKGHSHVYWYRQLPEEGLKFMVYLQKENIIDESGMPKERFSAEFPKEGPSILRIQQVVRGDSAAYFCASSRVNTEAFFGQGTRLTVV.

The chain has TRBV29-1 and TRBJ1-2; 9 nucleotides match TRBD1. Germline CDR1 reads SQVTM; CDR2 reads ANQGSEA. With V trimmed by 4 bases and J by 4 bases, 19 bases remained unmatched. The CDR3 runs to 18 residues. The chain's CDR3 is CSVVMPPSRDRASYGYTF. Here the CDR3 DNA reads TGCAGCGTTGTTATGCCCCCCAGCCGGGACAGGGCTTCCTATGGCTACACCTTC.

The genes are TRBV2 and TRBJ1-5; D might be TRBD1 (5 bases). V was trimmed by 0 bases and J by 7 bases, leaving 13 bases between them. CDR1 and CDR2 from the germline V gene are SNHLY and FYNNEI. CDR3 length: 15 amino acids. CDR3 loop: CASSEASGGGQPQHF. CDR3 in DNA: TGTGCCAGCAGTGAAGCTTCGGGGGGAGGCCAGCCCCAGCATTTT.

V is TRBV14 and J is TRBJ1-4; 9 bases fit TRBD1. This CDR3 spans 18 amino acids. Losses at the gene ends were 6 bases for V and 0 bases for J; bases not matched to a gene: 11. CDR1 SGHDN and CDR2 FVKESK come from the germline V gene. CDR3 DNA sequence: TGTGCCAGCAGTCAATTCGAGGGACAGGGCGCAACTAATGAAAAACTGTTTTTT. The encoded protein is CASSQFEGQGATNEKLFF.

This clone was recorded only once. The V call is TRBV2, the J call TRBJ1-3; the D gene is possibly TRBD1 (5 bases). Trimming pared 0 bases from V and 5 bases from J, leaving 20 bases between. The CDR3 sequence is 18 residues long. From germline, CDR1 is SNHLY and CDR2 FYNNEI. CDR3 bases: TGTGCCAGCAGTGAAGCGCTTTTTGGGAGGGGAGCCCGAAACACCATATATTTT. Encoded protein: CASSEALFGRGARNTIYF.

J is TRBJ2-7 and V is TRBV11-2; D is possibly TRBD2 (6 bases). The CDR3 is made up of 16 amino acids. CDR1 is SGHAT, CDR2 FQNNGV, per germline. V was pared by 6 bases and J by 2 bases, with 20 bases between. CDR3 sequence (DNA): TGTGCCAGCAGACGCCCGGGACTGGGTGGGACCTACGAGCAGTACTTC. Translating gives CASRRPGLGGTYEQYF.

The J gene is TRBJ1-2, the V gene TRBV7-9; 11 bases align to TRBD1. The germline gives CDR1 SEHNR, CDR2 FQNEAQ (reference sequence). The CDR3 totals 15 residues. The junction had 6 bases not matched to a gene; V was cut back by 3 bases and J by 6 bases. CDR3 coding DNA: TGTGCCAGCAGCTTGGACAGGGGGCTACGCGATGGCTACACCTTC. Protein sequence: CASSLDRGLRDGYTF.

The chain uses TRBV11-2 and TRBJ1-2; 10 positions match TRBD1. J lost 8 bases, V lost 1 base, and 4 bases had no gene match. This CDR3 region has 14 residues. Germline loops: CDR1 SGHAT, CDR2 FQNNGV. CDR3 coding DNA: TGTGCCAGCAGCTTAGTAGGACAGGGGGAAGGCTACACCTTC. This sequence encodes CASSLVGQGEGYTF.

The CDR3 DNA is TGTGCCAGCAGCTTAGTGCTTTTGGGGACAGGCGTAACCTACGAGCAGTACTTC. Protein sequence: CASSLVLLGTGVTYEQYF. The gene calls are TRBV7-9 and TRBJ2-7, with 8 bases identical to TRBD1. The CDR3 length is 18 residues. CDR1 and CDR2 from the germline V gene are SEHNR and FQNEAQ (reference sequence). J was trimmed by 2 bases and V by 1 base; bases with no gene match: 13.

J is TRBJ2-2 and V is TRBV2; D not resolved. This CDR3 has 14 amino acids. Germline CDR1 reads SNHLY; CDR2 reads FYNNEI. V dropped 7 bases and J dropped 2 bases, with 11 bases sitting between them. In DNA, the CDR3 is TGTGCCAGCAACCGCGGAATTAACACCGGGGAGCTGTTTTTT. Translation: CASNRGINTGELFF.

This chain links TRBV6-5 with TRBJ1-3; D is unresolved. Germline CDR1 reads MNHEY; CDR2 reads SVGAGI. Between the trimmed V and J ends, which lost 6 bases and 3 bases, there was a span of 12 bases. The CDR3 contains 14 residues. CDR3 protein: CASSQNTVGNTIYF. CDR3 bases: TGTGCCAGCAGCCAGAACACAGTTGGAAACACCATATATTTT.

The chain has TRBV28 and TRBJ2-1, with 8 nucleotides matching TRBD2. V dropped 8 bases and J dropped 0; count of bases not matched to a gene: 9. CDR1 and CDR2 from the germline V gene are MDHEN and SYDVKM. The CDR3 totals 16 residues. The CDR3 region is CASAAGGVSSYNEQFF. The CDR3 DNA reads TGTGCCAGCGCGGCGGGAGGCGTTAGCTCCTACAATGAGCAGTTCTTC. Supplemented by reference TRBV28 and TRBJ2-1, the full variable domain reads DVKVTQSSRYLVKRTGEKVFLECVQDMDHENMFWYRQDPGLGLRLIYFSYDVKMKEKGDIPEGYSVSREKKERFSLILESASTNQTSMYLCASAAGGVSSYNEQFFGPGTRLTVL.

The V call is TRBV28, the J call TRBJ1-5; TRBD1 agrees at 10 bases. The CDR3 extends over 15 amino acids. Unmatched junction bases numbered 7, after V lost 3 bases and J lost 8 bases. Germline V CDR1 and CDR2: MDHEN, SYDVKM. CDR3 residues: CASSFKRQGAKPQHF. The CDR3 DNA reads TGTGCCAGCAGTTTTAAGAGACAGGGGGCGAAGCCCCAGCATTTT.

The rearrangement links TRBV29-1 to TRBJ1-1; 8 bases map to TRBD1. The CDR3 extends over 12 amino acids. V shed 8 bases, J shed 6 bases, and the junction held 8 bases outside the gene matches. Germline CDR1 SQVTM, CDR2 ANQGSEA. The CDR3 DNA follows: TGCAGCCCAGGGGGACAGGAAGCTGAAGCTTTCTTT. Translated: CSPGGQEAEAFF.

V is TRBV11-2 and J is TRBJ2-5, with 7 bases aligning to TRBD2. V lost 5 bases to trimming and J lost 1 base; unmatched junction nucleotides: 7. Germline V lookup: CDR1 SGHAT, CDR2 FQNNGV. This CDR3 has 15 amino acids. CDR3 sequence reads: CASSPQGLLQETQYF. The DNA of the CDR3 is TGTGCCAGCAGCCCCCAGGGACTACTCCAAGAGACCCAGTACTTC.